This T cell receptor (delta chain) was identified in a study of gamma-delta chains in newborns, infants, children. Study details: Microbial exposure reportedly drives polyclonal innate γδ T cell expansion after birth.

TCRdb re-called clones from the reads using CATT. The table shows about 2,500 delta-chain clones, with around 8.7% occurring only once. Trimming stripped 0 bases from V and 1 base from J, with 18 bases between. This CDR3 spans 18 amino acids. Per germline, CDR1 TSWWSYY and CDR2 QGS. In regard to this clone: The protein in TCRdb stems from a much larger clone and differs at residue 10 from this DNA's translation, likely a read error; here the protein is translated from the DNA.

The chain has TRDV1 and TRDJ1; maybe TRDD2 (5 bases). The sample consisted of blood. The receptor was isolated from a child who was a newborn, infant or young child, either healthy, febrile or measles-vaccinated (not recorded which). The CDR3 sequence is CALGELVPTRIGTDKLIF. CDR3 sequence (DNA): TGTGCTCTTGGGGAACTCGTACCTACGAGGATCGGCACCGATAAACTCATCTTT.